The rows below give T cell receptor beta chains drawn from one sample of a study of blood T cell repertoires in COVID-19. The repertoire was sequenced with immunoSEQ multiplex PCR; TCRdb's copy has only in-frame clones and lacks some. The table lists more than 250,000 clones, about four fifths of them singletons. Source material: PBMCs or T cells enriched from blood (not recorded which). These receptors all stem from a man in his forties or fifties who had been exposed to COVID-19. CDR3s include the opening cysteine and the closing phenylalanine or tryptophan. D genes are given only for firm matches. Part of the rows lack a size; the others show once, few, many or a class for expanded clones.

>NA|NA|TRBV2|TRBJ1-6
TGTGCCAGCAGTGTCGCACAGGGAGCAAATTCACCCCTCCACTTT
CASSVAQGANSPLHF
>NA|TRBD1|TRBV19|TRBJ2-1
TGTGCCAGTAGTTCTGGAAGGGGGCGAGGCGCCTACAATGAGCAGTTCTTC
CASSSGRGRGAYNEQFF
>NA|NA|TRBV12-3/TRBV12-4|TRBJ1-1
TGTGCCAGCAGCCTCGGAGGCAGAGCTTTCTTT
CASSLGGRAFF
>NA|NA|TRBV3-1/TRBV3-2|TRBJ1-2
TGTGCCAGCAGCCTCACAGTGGGTCCTAACTATGGCTACACCTTC
CASSLTVGPNYGYTF
>NA|NA|TRBV19|TRBJ1-5
TGTGCCAGTAGTATAAGCAGGGCTAAAAATCAGCCCCAGCATTTT
CASSISRAKNQPQHF
>once|NA|TRBV5-1|TRBJ2-4
TGCGCCAGCAGCTTGGCGGGGAGCGACATTCAGTACTTC
CASSLAGSDIQYF
>NA|NA|TRBV29-1|TRBJ1-1
TGCAGCGTTGGGTCGAGAATCCAGGGTTCGGTGGGGATGAACACTGAAGCTTTCTTT
CSVGSRIQGSVGMNTEAFF
>NA|NA|TRBV30|TRBJ1-2
TGTGCCTGGAGTAAAAAGGGGCTCGCGTACAATGGCTACACCTTC
CAWSKKGLAYNGYTF
>NA|NA|TRBV6-6|TRBJ1-2
TGTGCCACCTCGACAGATTCTGGCTACACCTTC
CATSTDSGYTF
>once|TRBD2|TRBV11-3|TRBJ2-5
TGTGCCAGCAGCTTAGTAGGGACGTGGGGACTACGGGACGGGCAGACCCAGTACTTC
CASSLVGTWGLRDGQTQYF
>NA|NA|TRBV12-5|TRBJ1-2
TGTGCTAGTGGTCGGTCTCAGGGCCGGTTCATCTACAACTTC
CASGRSQGRFIYNF
>NA|NA|TRBV29-1|TRBJ1-1
TGCAGCGTTACGCCGGCGGGTTCAGGCACTGAAGCTTTCTTT
CSVTPAGSGTEAFF
>NA|NA|TRBV5-1|TRBJ1-2
TGCGCCAGCAGCTTGGGACAGGTTAACTATGGCTACACCTTC
CASSLGQVNYGYTF
>NA|TRBD1|TRBV7-9|TRBJ2-2
TGTGCCAGCAGCCCCGCCGGGACAGGGGTCGCCGGGGAGCTGTTTTTT
CASSPAGTGVAGELFF
>NA|NA|TRBV5-4|TRBJ1-6
TGTGCCAGCAGCGCCGACAGAACTTATAATTCACCCCTCCACTTT
CASSADRTYNSPLHF
>once|TRBD1|TRBV30|TRBJ1-3
TGTGCCTGGTCGCAGGGACAGGCTCGAAACACCATATATTTT
CAWSQGQARNTIYF
>NA|TRBD2|TRBV3-1/TRBV3-2|TRBJ2-7
TGTGCCAGCAGCTTTGGGACTAGCGGAACCTACGAGCAGTACTTC
CASSFGTSGTYEQYF
>NA|TRBD1|TRBV18|TRBJ2-7
TGTGCCAGCTCAACACCCGGGACAGGGGGTTCCTACGAGCAGTACTTC
CASSTPGTGGSYEQYF
>few|NA|TRBV5-6|TRBJ1-6
TGTGCCAGCATCCGGCGAGGCCTGAACTCACCCCTCCACTTT
CASIRRGLNSPLHF
>NA|NA|TRBV19|TRBJ1-1
TGTGCCAGTAGTAGAGCGGGAAACACTGAAGCTTTCTTT
CASSRAGNTEAFF
>NA|NA|TRBV5-1|TRBJ2-5
TGCGCCAGCAGCACGGGACAAGAGACCCAGTACTTC
CASSTGQETQYF
>NA|NA|TRBV7-6|TRBJ2-7
TGTGCCAGCAGCTTAGGGGTGTCAGGGAGGGAGCAGTACTTC
CASSLGVSGREQYF
>NA|NA|TRBV5-4|TRBJ2-3
TGTGCCAGCAGCTTGTGGGGGGGCGGGGGCACAGATACGCAGTATTTT
CASSLWGGGGTDTQYF
>NA|NA|TRBV15|TRBJ2-3
TGTGCCACCAGCGGCCTCAGCGGCCCGGGCACAGATACGCAGTATTTT
CATSGLSGPGTDTQYF
>NA|TRBD1|TRBV29-1|TRBJ2-7
TGCAGCACAGGGACAGGGGTGGCCTACGAGCAGTACTTC
CSTGTGVAYEQYF
>NA|NA|TRBV3-1/TRBV3-2|TRBJ2-1
TGTGCCAGCAGCCCTTACGGGCGGGGAAGAAACAATGAGCAGTTCTTC
CASSPYGRGRNNEQFF
>once|TRBD2|TRBV27|TRBJ2-1
TGTGCCAGCAGCCCCGGGACTAGCGGTTACAATGAGCAGTTCTTC
CASSPGTSGYNEQFF
>NA|NA|TRBV14|TRBJ1-1
TGTGCCAGCAGCACTAGCACGAGGACCAACACTGAAGCTTTCTTT
CASSTSTRTNTEAFF
>NA|TRBD1|TRBV10-3|TRBJ1-5
TGTGCCATCACCGGAAAGGACAGGGGGCGCCGTCAGCCCCAGCATTTT
CAITGKDRGRRQPQHF
>NA|TRBD2|TRBV5-6|TRBJ2-7
TGTGCCAGCAGAAGCGGGGTGGGGGACTACGAGCAGTACTTC
CASRSGVGDYEQYF
>NA|NA|TRBV21-1|TRBJ2-5
TGTGCCAGCAGCAATTGGGAGGACCAAGAGACCCAGTACTTC
CASSNWEDQETQYF
>NA|NA|TRBV27|TRBJ2-7
TGTGCCAGCGGAGAATGGGCCTACGAGCAGTACTTC
CASGEWAYEQYF
>NA|NA|TRBV13|TRBJ1-1
TGTGCCAGCAGCTTTGGGACACCCCCCACTGAAGCTTTCTTT
CASSFGTPPTEAFF
>few|NA|TRBV29-1|TRBJ2-2
TGCAGCGTTGTAGCGCCTGCGAACACCGGGGAGCTGTTTTTT
CSVVAPANTGELFF
>NA|TRBD2|TRBV19|TRBJ2-3
TGTGCCAGTGAAGCGGGAAACACAGATACGCAGTATTTT
CASEAGNTDTQYF
>NA|NA|TRBV6-1|TRBJ1-5
TGTGCCAGCAGTGAAGCGTCGGGGGGGCAGCCCCAGCATTTT
CASSEASGGQPQHF
>NA|NA|TRBV18|TRBJ2-5
TGTGCCAGCTCAAAACTTCAAGAGACCCAGTACTTC
CASSKLQETQYF